This T cell receptor (beta chain) was identified in a study of T cell repertoires in cytomegalovirus infection. Trimming left V 5 bases short and J 2 bases short, with 18 bases between. The CDR3 is 16 residues long. Germline CDR1 reads SGHVS; CDR2 reads FNYEAQ. TCRdb independently ran MiXCR on the reads; one entry per CDR3 protein. The profile covers hundreds of thousands of distinct CDR3 sequences, with 42% appearing a single time and around two fifths taken by the ten largest. This clonotype was detected ten times or more. Its antigen is not known. Sequenced material: cultured PBMCs, taken from culture after CMV antigen stimulation. The sequence was collected from a human donor in good health (CMV status not recorded). Some clones in this sample may be carry-over from other donors' samples. The rearrangement uses TRBV7-6 and TRBJ1-1, with D possibly being TRBD1 (6 bases). The CDR3 bases are TGTGCCAGCAGCACCATGGGCGTAGGGGGAAACACTGAAGCTTTCTTT. It specifies CASSTMGVGGNTEAFF.